This T cell receptor beta chain was sequenced for a study of CD8+CD57+ T cells in acquired aplastic anemia (dated by TCRdb to the late 2010s). Notes on the research overall: Extracted DNA from sorted CD4+ and CD8+ cells averaged approximately 3 ug, ranging from roughly 0.17 to 27.4 ug. Study-level results and caveats: CD8+ Simpson's diversity did not differ significantly between patients and healthy controls (P=0.060). Roughly 29 CD8+ CDR3 sequences were shared between patients and controls but appeared highly expressed in patients and within their immunodominant clones.

This clonotype occurred many times. Its antigen is not yet known. No clone much larger than this one lies a single base away; base qualities are absent. The study deep-sequenced TCR repertoires of sorted CD4+ and CD8+ blood T cells from severe aplastic anemia patients and healthy subjects. Ficoll-Paque density gradient centrifugation was used to isolate peripheral blood mononuclear cells. Before DNA was extracted, CD4+ and CD8+ T cells were sorted using either FACS or magnetic beads. TCR beta VDJ combination and CDR3 sequence profiling used genomic DNA as the template. TCR repertoire sequencing was run on an Illumina HiSeq 2000. On the authors' methods: TRBV/TRBJ rearrangement plots, CDR3 size and DJ length profiles, and Simpson's diversity index were used to assess repertoires. The most abundant DNA sequence in the deep sequencing data was defined as the immunodominant clone. CDR3 amino acid sequences were screened for sharing across subjects and compared with published repertoires and the VDJdb database. The public reads were reanalyzed by TCRdb: fastp trimming at Q25, MiXCR alignment, in-frame beta chains only. One record per CDR3 amino acid sequence lists the most common genes and DNA. The V and J calls here are based on TCRdb, not the publication. In all, the sample holds 250,000 to 350,000 distinct CDR3 sequences, and 45% to 65% of those were seen once. 8% of the sample belongs to the ten largest clones.

The clonotype comes from a human donor with severe aplastic anemia or a healthy control (not recorded which). Sequencing used sorted CD4+, CD8+, or CD8+CD57+ T cells (not recorded which) from PBMCs.

CDR3 reads: CASSSRDRSSYEQYF. The DNA is as follows: TGTGCCAGCAGCTCCCGGGACAGGAGCTCCTACGAGCAGTACTTC. Recombination joined TRBV7-9 with TRBJ2-7; a stretch of 8 junction bases matches TRBD1. Relative to germline, V is missing 4 bases and J is missing 0 bases, with 5 bases of the junction outside any gene match. Reading the germline V gene (reference sequence) gives CDR1 SEHNR and CDR2 FQNEAQ. Inclusive of the bounding cysteine and phenylalanine, the CDR3 is 15 residues long. Of the read, only the CDR3 DNA is kept; its 45 bases are in frame from base 1.